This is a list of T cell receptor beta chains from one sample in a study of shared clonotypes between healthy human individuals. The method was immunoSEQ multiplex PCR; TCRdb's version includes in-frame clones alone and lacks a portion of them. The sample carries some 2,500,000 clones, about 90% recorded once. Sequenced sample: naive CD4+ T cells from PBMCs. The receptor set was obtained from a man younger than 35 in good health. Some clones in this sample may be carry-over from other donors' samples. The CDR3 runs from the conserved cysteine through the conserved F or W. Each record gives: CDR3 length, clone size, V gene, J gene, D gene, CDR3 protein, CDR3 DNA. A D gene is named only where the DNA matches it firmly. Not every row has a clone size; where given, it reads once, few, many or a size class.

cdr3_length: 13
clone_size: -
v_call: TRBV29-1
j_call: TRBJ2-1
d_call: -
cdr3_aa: CSVGPAPYNEQFF
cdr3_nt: TGCAGCGTTGGCCCCGCTCCCTACAATGAGCAGTTCTTC

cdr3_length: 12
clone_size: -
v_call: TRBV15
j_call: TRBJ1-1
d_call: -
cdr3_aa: CATSGSPEGAFF
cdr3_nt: TGTGCCACCTCAGGGTCCCCGGAGGGAGCTTTCTTT

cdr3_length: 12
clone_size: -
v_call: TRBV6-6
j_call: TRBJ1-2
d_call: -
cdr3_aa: CASSPLDSGYTF
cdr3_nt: TGTGCCAGCAGTCCCCTGGACAGTGGCTACACCTTC

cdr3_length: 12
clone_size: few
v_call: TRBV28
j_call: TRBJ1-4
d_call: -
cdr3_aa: CASRWGNEKLFF
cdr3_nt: TGTGCCAGCAGGTGGGGTAATGAAAAACTGTTTTTT

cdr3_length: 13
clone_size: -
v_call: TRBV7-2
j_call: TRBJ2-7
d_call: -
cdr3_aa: CASSYPGQYEQYF
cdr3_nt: TGTGCCAGCAGCTACCCTGGACAGTACGAGCAGTACTTC

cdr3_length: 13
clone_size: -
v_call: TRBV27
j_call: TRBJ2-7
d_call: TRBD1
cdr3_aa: CASSSRTGHEQYF
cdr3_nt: TGTGCCAGCAGTTCCCGGACAGGGCACGAGCAGTACTTC

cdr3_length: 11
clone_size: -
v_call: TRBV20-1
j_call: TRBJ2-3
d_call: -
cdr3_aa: CSARSGLKQYF
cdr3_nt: TGCAGTGCAAGGTCCGGGTTGAAGCAGTATTTT

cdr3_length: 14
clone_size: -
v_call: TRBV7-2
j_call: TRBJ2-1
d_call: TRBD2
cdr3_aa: CASQPGLAVLGQFF
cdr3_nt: TGTGCCAGCCAACCGGGACTAGCGGTCCTTGGGCAGTTCTTC

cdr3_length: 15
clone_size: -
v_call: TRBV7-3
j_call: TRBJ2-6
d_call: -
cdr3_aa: CASSFEFSGANVLTF
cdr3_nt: TGTGCCAGCAGTTTTGAGTTCTCTGGGGCCAACGTCCTGACTTTC

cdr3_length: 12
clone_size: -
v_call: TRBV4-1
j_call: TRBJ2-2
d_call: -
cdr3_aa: CASSRDTGELFF
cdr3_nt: TGCGCCAGCAGCCGAGACACCGGGGAGCTGTTTTTT

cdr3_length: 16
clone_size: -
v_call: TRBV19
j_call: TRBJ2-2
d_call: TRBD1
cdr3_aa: CASSLRDRGDTGELFF
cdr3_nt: TGTGCCAGTAGTCTCAGGGACAGGGGGGACACCGGGGAGCTGTTTTTT

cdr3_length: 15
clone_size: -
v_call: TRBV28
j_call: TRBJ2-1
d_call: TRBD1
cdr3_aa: CASSGPDRGDNEQFF
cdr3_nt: TGTGCCAGCAGTGGCCCGGACAGGGGGGACAATGAGCAGTTCTTC

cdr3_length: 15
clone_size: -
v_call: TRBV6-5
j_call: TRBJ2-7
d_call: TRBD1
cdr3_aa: CASSFFSDRVYEQYF
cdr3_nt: TGTGCCAGCAGCTTCTTCTCGGACAGGGTCTACGAGCAGTACTTC

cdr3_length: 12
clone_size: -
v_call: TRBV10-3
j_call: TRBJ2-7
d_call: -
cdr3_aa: CAISESSYEQYF
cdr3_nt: TGTGCCATCAGTGAATCGTCCTACGAGCAGTACTTC

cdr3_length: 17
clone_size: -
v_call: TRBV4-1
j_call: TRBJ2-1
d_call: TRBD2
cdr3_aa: CASSQEGTSGSPNEQFF
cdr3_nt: TGCGCCAGCAGCCAAGAGGGGACTAGCGGGAGCCCCAATGAGCAGTTCTTC

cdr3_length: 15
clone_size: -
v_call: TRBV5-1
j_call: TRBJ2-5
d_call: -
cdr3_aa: CASSSRVSGQETQYF
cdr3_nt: TGCGCCAGCAGCTCAAGGGTGAGCGGTCAAGAGACCCAGTACTTC

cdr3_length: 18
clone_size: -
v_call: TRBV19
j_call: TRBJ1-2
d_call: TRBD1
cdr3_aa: CASSNIIWTGEDWEGYTF
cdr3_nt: TGTGCCAGTAGTAATATAATCTGGACAGGGGAGGATTGGGAAGGCTACACCTTC

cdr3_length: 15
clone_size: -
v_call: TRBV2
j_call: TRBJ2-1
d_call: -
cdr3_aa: CASSEAGRVNNEQFF
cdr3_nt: TGTGCCAGCAGTGAAGCGGGGCGGGTGAACAATGAGCAGTTCTTC

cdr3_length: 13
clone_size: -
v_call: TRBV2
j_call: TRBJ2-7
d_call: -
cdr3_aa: CASSVDGQLPQYF
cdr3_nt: TGTGCCAGCAGTGTGGACGGACAGCTTCCCCAGTACTTC

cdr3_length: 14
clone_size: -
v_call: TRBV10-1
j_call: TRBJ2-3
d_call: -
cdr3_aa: CASSERQTLDTQYF
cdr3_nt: TGCGCCAGCAGTGAAAGACAGACATTAGATACGCAGTATTTT

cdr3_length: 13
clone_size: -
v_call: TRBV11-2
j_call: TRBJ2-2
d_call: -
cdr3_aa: CASTYTNTGELFF
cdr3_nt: TGTGCCAGCACCTACACCAACACCGGGGAGCTGTTTTTT

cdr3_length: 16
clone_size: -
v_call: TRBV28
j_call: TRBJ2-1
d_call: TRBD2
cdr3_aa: CASSRFPGLGYNEQFF
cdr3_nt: TGTGCCAGCAGTAGATTCCCGGGACTAGGCTACAATGAGCAGTTCTTC

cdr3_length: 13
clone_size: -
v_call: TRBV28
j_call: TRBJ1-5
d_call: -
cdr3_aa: CASEGPYNQPQHF
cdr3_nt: TGTGCCAGCGAGGGGCCCTACAATCAGCCCCAGCATTTT

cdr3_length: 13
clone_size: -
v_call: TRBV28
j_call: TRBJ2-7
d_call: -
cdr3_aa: CASNQLASYEQYF
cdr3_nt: TGTGCCAGCAACCAACTAGCCTCCTACGAGCAGTACTTC

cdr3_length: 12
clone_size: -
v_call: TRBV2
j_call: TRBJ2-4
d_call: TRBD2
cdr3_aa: CASSDRGDIQYF
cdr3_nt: TGTGCCAGCAGTGATCGGGGGGACATTCAGTACTTC

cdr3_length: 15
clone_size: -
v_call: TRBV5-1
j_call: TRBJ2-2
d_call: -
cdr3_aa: CASSFEGPNTGELFF
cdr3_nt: TGCGCCAGCAGCTTTGAGGGTCCGAACACCGGGGAGCTGTTTTTT

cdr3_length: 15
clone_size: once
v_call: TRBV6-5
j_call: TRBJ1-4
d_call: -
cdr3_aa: CASSYSPGAAEKLFF
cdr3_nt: TGTGCCAGCAGTTACTCGCCCGGGGCGGCGGAAAAACTGTTTTTT

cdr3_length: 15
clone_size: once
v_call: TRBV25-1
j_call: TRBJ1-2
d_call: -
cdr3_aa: CASSSSWGGAGGYTF
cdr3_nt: TGTGCCAGCAGCTCGTCATGGGGGGGAGCAGGAGGCTACACCTTC

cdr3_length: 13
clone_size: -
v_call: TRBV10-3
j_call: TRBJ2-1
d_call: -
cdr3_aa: CAITENREDEQFF
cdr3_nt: TGTGCCATCACCGAAAACAGGGAAGATGAGCAGTTCTTC

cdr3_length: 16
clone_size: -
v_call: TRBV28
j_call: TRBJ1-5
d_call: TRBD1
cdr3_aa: CASSPGDRGWDQPQHF
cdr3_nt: TGTGCCAGCAGTCCTGGGGACAGGGGTTGGGATCAGCCCCAGCATTTT

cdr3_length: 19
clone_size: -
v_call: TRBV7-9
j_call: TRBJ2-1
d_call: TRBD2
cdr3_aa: CASSSMTSRQGISYNEQFF
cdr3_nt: TGTGCCAGCAGCTCAATGACTAGCCGTCAGGGAATCTCCTACAATGAGCAGTTCTTC

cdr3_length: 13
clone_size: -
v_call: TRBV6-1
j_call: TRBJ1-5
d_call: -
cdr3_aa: CASSEGHGLPQHF
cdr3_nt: TGTGCCAGCAGTGAGGGTCACGGGTTACCCCAGCATTTT

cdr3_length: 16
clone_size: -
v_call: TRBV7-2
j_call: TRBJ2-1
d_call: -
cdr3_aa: CASSGILAPTYNEQFF
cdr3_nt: TGTGCCAGCAGCGGGATACTAGCCCCCACCTACAATGAGCAGTTCTTC

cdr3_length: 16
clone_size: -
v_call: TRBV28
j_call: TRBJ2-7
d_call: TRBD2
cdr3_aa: CASSLSGTSGRYEQYF
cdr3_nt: TGTGCCAGCAGTTTATCCGGGACTAGCGGGCGCTACGAGCAGTACTTC

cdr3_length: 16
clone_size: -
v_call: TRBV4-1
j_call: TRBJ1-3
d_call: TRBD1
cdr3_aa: CASSQVGTVSGNTIYF
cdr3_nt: TGCGCCAGCAGTCAAGTAGGGACAGTCTCTGGAAACACCATATATTTT

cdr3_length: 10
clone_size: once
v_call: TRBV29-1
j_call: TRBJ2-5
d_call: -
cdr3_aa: CSGGRETQYF
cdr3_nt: TGCAGCGGGGGCCGAGAGACCCAGTACTTC

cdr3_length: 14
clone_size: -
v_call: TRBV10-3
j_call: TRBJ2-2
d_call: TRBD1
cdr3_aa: CAISVGTDTGELFF
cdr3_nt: TGTGCCATCAGTGTCGGGACAGACACCGGGGAGCTGTTTTTT

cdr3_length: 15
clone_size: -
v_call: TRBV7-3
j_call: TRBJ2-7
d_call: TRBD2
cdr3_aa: CASSLGTSGDYEQYF
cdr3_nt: TGTGCCAGCAGCCTGGGGACTAGCGGGGATTACGAGCAGTACTTC

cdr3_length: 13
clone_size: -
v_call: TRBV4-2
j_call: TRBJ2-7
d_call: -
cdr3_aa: CASSQGTTYEQYF
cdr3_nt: TGTGCCAGCAGCCAAGGGACAACCTACGAGCAGTACTTC

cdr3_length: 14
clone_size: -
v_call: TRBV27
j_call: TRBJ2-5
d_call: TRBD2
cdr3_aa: CASRILAGGETQYF
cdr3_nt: TGTGCCAGCAGGATACTAGCGGGAGGAGAGACCCAGTACTTC

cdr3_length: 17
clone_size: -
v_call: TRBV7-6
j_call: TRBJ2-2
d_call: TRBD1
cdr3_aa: CASSLTRDRGYNGELFF
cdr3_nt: TGTGCCAGCAGCTTAACCCGGGACAGGGGGTACAACGGGGAGCTGTTTTTT

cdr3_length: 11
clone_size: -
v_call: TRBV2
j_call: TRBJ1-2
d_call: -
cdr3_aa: CASSGSGGYTF
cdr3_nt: TGTGCCAGCAGTGGTTCGGGAGGCTACACCTTC

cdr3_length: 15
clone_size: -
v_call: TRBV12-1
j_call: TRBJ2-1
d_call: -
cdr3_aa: CASSFGKTRHGEQFF
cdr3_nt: TGTGCCAGCAGCTTTGGTAAAACCCGACACGGTGAGCAGTTCTTC

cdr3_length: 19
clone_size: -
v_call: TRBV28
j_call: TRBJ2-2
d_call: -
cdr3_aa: CASSLTLLSGSTITGELFF
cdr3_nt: TGTGCCAGCAGTTTGACCCTCTTGTCTGGGAGCACAATCACCGGGGAGCTGTTTTTT

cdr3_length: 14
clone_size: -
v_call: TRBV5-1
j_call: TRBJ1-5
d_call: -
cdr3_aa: CASSLESPTEPQHF
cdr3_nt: TGCGCCAGCAGCTTGGAGTCCCCGACAGAACCCCAGCATTTT